Listed below are T cell receptor beta chains from one sample, sequenced in a study of blood T cells in healthy people across ages. A single record per CDR3 protein comes from TCRdb applying MiXCR to the 5' RACE reads. The sample consists of 870,000 or so distinct CDR3 sequences, 29% of them appearing once. The sequencing input was blood. All receptors derive from a woman aged 80 or over in good health. Each CDR3 is given with its conserved first and last residue. A D gene is named only where the DNA matches it firmly.

d_call: TRBD2
j_call: TRBJ2-3
v_call: TRBV20-1
cdr3_aa: CSARRRGGANTQYF

d_call: TRBD1
j_call: TRBJ2-2
v_call: TRBV10-1
cdr3_aa: CASSELLGQGNTGELFF

d_call: NA
j_call: TRBJ1-6
v_call: TRBV19
cdr3_aa: CASRANNSPLHF

d_call: TRBD1
j_call: TRBJ2-1
v_call: TRBV7-8
cdr3_aa: CASSLEARGQGGNEQFF

d_call: TRBD2
j_call: TRBJ2-1
v_call: TRBV20-1
cdr3_aa: CSASRGGLIEQFF

d_call: NA
j_call: TRBJ1-1
v_call: TRBV14
cdr3_aa: CASSQEGGIRQAFF

d_call: NA
j_call: TRBJ1-4
v_call: TRBV5-1
cdr3_aa: CASSPSGLTNEKRFF

d_call: TRBD2
j_call: TRBJ2-1
v_call: TRBV7-2
cdr3_aa: CASSLLGGGYNEQFF

d_call: TRBD1
j_call: NA
v_call: TRBV2
cdr3_aa: CASPPNGQGMGEQYF

d_call: TRBD2
j_call: TRBJ2-1
v_call: TRBV9
cdr3_aa: CASGVAPSGGDNEQCF

d_call: NA
j_call: TRBJ2-1
v_call: TRBV4-3
cdr3_aa: CASSRGLAGGYNEQFF

d_call: NA
j_call: TRBJ2-7
v_call: TRBV20-1
cdr3_aa: CSALARRASYEQYF

d_call: NA
j_call: TRBJ1-6
v_call: TRBV2
cdr3_aa: CASSNRENSPLHF

d_call: NA
j_call: TRBJ1-2
v_call: TRBV20-1
cdr3_aa: CSARGVGAGYGYTF

d_call: NA
j_call: TRBJ1-5
v_call: TRBV5-5
cdr3_aa: CASSENNQPQHF

d_call: NA
j_call: TRBJ1-1
v_call: TRBV29-1
cdr3_aa: CSVGRPLNTEAFF

d_call: TRBD1
j_call: TRBJ2-7
v_call: TRBV7-9
cdr3_aa: CASSLGDRVYSSYEQYF

d_call: NA
j_call: TRBJ2-5
v_call: TRBV6-5
cdr3_aa: CASSYSSGAVETQYF

d_call: NA
j_call: TRBJ1-1
v_call: TRBV5-1
cdr3_aa: CASGLGGMNTEAFF

d_call: NA
j_call: TRBJ1-1
v_call: TRBV5-4
cdr3_aa: CASSAGQPNTEAFF

d_call: NA
j_call: TRBJ1-4
v_call: TRBV10-3
cdr3_aa: CAIRSSGGETNEKLFF

d_call: NA
j_call: TRBJ2-2
v_call: TRBV5-1
cdr3_aa: CASSQERKGELFF

d_call: NA
j_call: TRBJ1-2
v_call: TRBV7-2
cdr3_aa: CASSPDRYLLYGYTF

d_call: TRBD1
j_call: TRBJ2-5
v_call: TRBV5-1
cdr3_aa: CASSLRDRDETQYF